A selection of T cell receptor beta chains follows, all from one sample in a study of blood T cell repertoires in COVID-19. Only in-frame clones appear in the TCRdb table, and some are missing; sequencing was by immunoSEQ multiplex PCR. Here the sample spans roughly 86,000 clones, approximately 89% being singletons. The sample was peripheral blood. The receptors derive from a man aged 45-65 years with active or convalescent COVID-19. CDR3s include the opening cysteine and the closing phenylalanine or tryptophan. The order of the fields is D gene, V gene, J gene, clone size, CDR3 protein. The D gene is left open where the match is weak. Some rows mark clone size as missing; the rest say once, few, many or name a class of expanded clone.

D gene: -; V gene: TRBV3-1/TRBV3-2; J gene: TRBJ2-6; clone size: -; CDR3 protein: CASSQHGTGGANVLTF
D gene: -; V gene: TRBV7-9; J gene: TRBJ2-1; clone size: -; CDR3 protein: CASSSQGLISDNEQFF
D gene: -; V gene: TRBV12-3/TRBV12-4; J gene: TRBJ1-2; clone size: few; CDR3 protein: CASTSGGSGYTF
D gene: -; V gene: TRBV10-1; J gene: TRBJ2-3; clone size: -; CDR3 protein: CASSEEAYPTDTQYF
D gene: -; V gene: TRBV5-4; J gene: TRBJ2-5; clone size: -; CDR3 protein: CASSLVGSETQYF
D gene: -; V gene: TRBV28; J gene: TRBJ1-5; clone size: -; CDR3 protein: CASSLRNQPQHF
D gene: TRBD1; V gene: TRBV9; J gene: TRBJ1-3; clone size: -; CDR3 protein: CASSPQGAENTIYF
D gene: -; V gene: TRBV5-1; J gene: TRBJ1-3; clone size: -; CDR3 protein: CASSNGGIRNTIYF
D gene: TRBD1; V gene: TRBV5-8; J gene: TRBJ2-5; clone size: -; CDR3 protein: CASSRQGRSSQETQYF
D gene: -; V gene: TRBV27; J gene: TRBJ2-3; clone size: -; CDR3 protein: CARGIDWRDTQYF
D gene: -; V gene: TRBV7-9; J gene: TRBJ2-1; clone size: -; CDR3 protein: CASPGVNDNEQFF
D gene: TRBD2; V gene: TRBV20-1; J gene: TRBJ2-3; clone size: -; CDR3 protein: CSATDPSGGVTDTQYF
D gene: -; V gene: TRBV7-2; J gene: TRBJ2-1; clone size: -; CDR3 protein: CASSLVRANEQFF
D gene: TRBD1; V gene: TRBV28; J gene: TRBJ1-5; clone size: once; CDR3 protein: CASSWTGLNQPQHF
D gene: TRBD1; V gene: TRBV10-2; J gene: TRBJ1-6; clone size: -; CDR3 protein: CASSESGRGENSPLHF
D gene: -; V gene: TRBV14; J gene: TRBJ1-5; clone size: -; CDR3 protein: CASSQLVGGPQHF
D gene: -; V gene: TRBV15; J gene: TRBJ1-2; clone size: -; CDR3 protein: CATSRDGGTGYGYTF
D gene: -; V gene: TRBV12-3/TRBV12-4; J gene: TRBJ1-2; clone size: -; CDR3 protein: CASATQANYGYTF
D gene: -; V gene: TRBV14; J gene: TRBJ2-5; clone size: -; CDR3 protein: CASSQGAFKTQYF
D gene: -; V gene: TRBV27; J gene: TRBJ1-2; clone size: -; CDR3 protein: CASRGLTNYGYTF
D gene: TRBD1; V gene: TRBV18; J gene: TRBJ2-2; clone size: -; CDR3 protein: CASSFIGQVNTGELFF
D gene: -; V gene: TRBV2; J gene: TRBJ1-5; clone size: -; CDR3 protein: CASSVTVVGNQPQHF
D gene: TRBD2; V gene: TRBV5-1; J gene: TRBJ2-3; clone size: -; CDR3 protein: CASSSRLAGAHTDTQYF
D gene: -; V gene: TRBV6-5; J gene: TRBJ2-5; clone size: -; CDR3 protein: CASSWSLEGETQYF
D gene: TRBD1; V gene: TRBV9; J gene: TRBJ1-2; clone size: few; CDR3 protein: CASSPREGTGAGYTF
D gene: -; V gene: TRBV6-2/TRBV6-3; J gene: TRBJ2-1; clone size: few; CDR3 protein: CASSYGGQAYNEQFF
D gene: TRBD1; V gene: TRBV11-2; J gene: TRBJ1-1; clone size: once; CDR3 protein: CASSPDRVEAFF
D gene: TRBD1; V gene: TRBV25-1; J gene: TRBJ1-5; clone size: -; CDR3 protein: CASSGTGGSQPQHF
D gene: -; V gene: TRBV3-1/TRBV3-2; J gene: TRBJ2-2; clone size: -; CDR3 protein: CASSPGDRTGELFF
D gene: -; V gene: TRBV29-1; J gene: TRBJ1-1; clone size: -; CDR3 protein: CSVGQGKTEAFF
D gene: TRBD1; V gene: TRBV18; J gene: TRBJ2-1; clone size: -; CDR3 protein: CASSPRRAGGHNEQFF
D gene: TRBD1; V gene: TRBV11-1; J gene: TRBJ1-1; clone size: -; CDR3 protein: CASSLRGQGTAEAFF
D gene: TRBD1; V gene: TRBV5-8; J gene: TRBJ2-1; clone size: -; CDR3 protein: CASSIQGGRTDEQFF
D gene: TRBD2; V gene: TRBV11-3; J gene: TRBJ2-1; clone size: once; CDR3 protein: CASSAGTSGGAIYNEQFF
D gene: TRBD1; V gene: TRBV6-5; J gene: TRBJ2-1; clone size: -; CDR3 protein: CASSYRDRAYNEQFF
D gene: -; V gene: TRBV2; J gene: TRBJ1-1; clone size: -; CDR3 protein: CASSGPGDTEAFF
D gene: TRBD1; V gene: TRBV3-1/TRBV3-2; J gene: TRBJ2-2; clone size: -; CDR3 protein: CASSTGQGADGELFF
D gene: -; V gene: TRBV10-1; J gene: TRBJ2-3; clone size: -; CDR3 protein: CASSPNGGGRDTQYF
D gene: -; V gene: TRBV27; J gene: TRBJ2-1; clone size: -; CDR3 protein: CASSLFSSAIHNEQFF
D gene: -; V gene: TRBV11-1; J gene: TRBJ2-7; clone size: -; CDR3 protein: CASSLAGTSTYEQYF
D gene: -; V gene: TRBV27; J gene: TRBJ1-2; clone size: -; CDR3 protein: CASSLSGGLKGYTF
D gene: -; V gene: TRBV18; J gene: TRBJ1-1; clone size: -; CDR3 protein: CASSPQRNTEAFF
D gene: -; V gene: TRBV28; J gene: TRBJ2-7; clone size: -; CDR3 protein: CASRSRGGYEQYF